The clone carrying this TCR beta chain has a handful of counts. Individuals drawn from 24 US areas were roughly 18 to 100 years old. The data are from a study of blood T cell repertoires in COVID-19. In the authors' methods: Reference gene primer amplification gave nucleated cell count estimates. Data came from immunoSEQ multiplex PCR; TCRdb stores just in-frame clones and leaves some out. Clone size and the V and J calls come from that table; the DNA yielded D and trimming. The sample has approximately 260,000 clones, about 80% seen once; the top ten hold roughly 3.1%. Per the germline V gene, CDR1 is SGHTS and CDR2 is YDEGEE. V lost 6 bases and J 9 bases, leaving 19 bases between the germline ends. The CDR3 loop spans 14 amino acids.

The sample was PBMCs or T cells enriched from blood (not recorded which). This TCR was sampled from a man in his fifties or sixties who had recovered from COVID-19. This chain joins TRBV5-8 and TRBJ2-1; a possible D gene is TRBD2 (5 bases). CDR3 residues: CASTLGVLGSEQFF. In DNA form, the CDR3 reads TGTGCCAGCACCCTGGGTGTACTGGGGAGTGAGCAGTTCTTC.